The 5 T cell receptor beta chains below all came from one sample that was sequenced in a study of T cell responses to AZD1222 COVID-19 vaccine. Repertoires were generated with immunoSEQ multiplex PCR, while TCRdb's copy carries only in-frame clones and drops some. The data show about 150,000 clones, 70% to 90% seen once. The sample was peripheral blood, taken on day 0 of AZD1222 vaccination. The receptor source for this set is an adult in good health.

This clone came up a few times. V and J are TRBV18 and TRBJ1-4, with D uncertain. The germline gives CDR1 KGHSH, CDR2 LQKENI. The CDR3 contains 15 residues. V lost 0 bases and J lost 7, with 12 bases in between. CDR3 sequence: CASSPPTKVAEKLFF. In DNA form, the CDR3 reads TGTGCCAGCTCACCACCGACCAAAGTCGCTGAAAAACTGTTTTTT.

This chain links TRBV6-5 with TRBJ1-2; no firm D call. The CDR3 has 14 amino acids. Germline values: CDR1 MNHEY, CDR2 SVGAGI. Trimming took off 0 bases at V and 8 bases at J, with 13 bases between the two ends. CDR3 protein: CASSYSGGIKGYTF. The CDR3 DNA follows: TGTGCCAGCAGTTACTCGGGAGGGATTAAGGGCTACACCTTC.

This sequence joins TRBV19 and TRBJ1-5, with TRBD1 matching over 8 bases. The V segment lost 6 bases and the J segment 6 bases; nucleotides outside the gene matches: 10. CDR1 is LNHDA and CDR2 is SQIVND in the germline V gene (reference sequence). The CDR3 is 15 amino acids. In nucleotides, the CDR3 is TGTGCCAGTAGGGGGAGACAGGGGAGGGGTCAGCCCCAGCATTTT. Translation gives CASRGRQGRGQPQHF.

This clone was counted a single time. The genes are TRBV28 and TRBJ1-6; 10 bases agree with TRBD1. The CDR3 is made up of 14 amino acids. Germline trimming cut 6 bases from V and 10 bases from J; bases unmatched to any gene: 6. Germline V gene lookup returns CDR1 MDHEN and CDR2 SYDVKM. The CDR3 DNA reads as TGTGCCAGCAGATTTGACAGGGGGCAGTCACCCCTCCACTTT. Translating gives CASRFDRGQSPLHF.

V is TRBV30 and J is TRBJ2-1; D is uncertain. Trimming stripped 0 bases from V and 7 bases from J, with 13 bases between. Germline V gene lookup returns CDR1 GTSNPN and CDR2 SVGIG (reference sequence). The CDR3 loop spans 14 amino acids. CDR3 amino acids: CAWSVSLDRNEQFF. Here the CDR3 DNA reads TGTGCCTGGAGTGTCAGCCTGGATCGGAATGAGCAGTTCTTC.